This T cell receptor beta chain is drawn from a study of blood T cell repertoires in COVID-19. For the study at large: In each case, the material was cDNA or gDNA derived from T cells, B-cell-depleted T cells, or PBMCs.

As processed by the authors: Amplification from reference gene primers served as the basis for estimated nucleated cell counts. Using immunoSEQ multiplex PCR, the repertoire was profiled, and TCRdb retains in-frame clones only, with some absent. V and J calls and clone size are as listed in that table; D and trimming were resolved from the DNA. The sample has about 340,000 clones; approximately 92% are singletons. Recovered status in Cohort 3 required two negative PCRs, clearance, or symptom resolution. The sequence came from a woman in her twenties or thirties who had recovered from COVID-19. Sequenced sample: PBMCs or T cells enriched from blood (not recorded which).

The CDR3 loop is CASSPPTGFPYEQYF. The CDR3 bases are TGTGCCAGCTCACCCCCTACAGGGTTTCCCTACGAGCAGTACTTC. The chain recombines TRBV28 with TRBJ2-7; tentatively, D is TRBD1 (6 bases). The germline CDR1 and CDR2 sequences are MDHEN and SYDVKM. The V gene lost 8 bases and the J gene lost 2 bases, with 19 bases spanning the gap. CDR3 length equals 15 residues.